The next 16 T cell receptor beta chains were all read from a single sample in a study of blood T cell repertoires in COVID-19 (dated by TCRdb to the early 2020s). Library preparation employed the immunoSEQ multiplex PCR assay. TCRdb mirrors the immuneACCESS table, restricted to in-frame sequences. Some clones are absent from its copies; in checked studies, under half trace to an unresolved V gene, and the reason for the others is unknown. Within this sample are 60,000 to 70,000 clones, with about 91% of them counted one time only. The top ten clonotypes cover about 7.3% of the sample. What was sequenced was peripheral blood. All receptors derive from a human donor in a cohort sampled during active COVID-19.

V gene TRBV11-1 combines with J gene TRBJ2-1; 9 nucleotides agree with TRBD1. Germline CDR1 is SGHAT and CDR2 is FQDESV (reference sequence). V shed 0 bases and J 6 bases; nucleotides not matched to a gene: 6. This CDR3 comprises 16 residues. Here the CDR3 reads CASSLARDRVGNEQFF. The CDR3 nucleotides read TGTGCCAGCAGCTTAGCTCGGGACAGGGTCGGCAATGAGCAGTTCTTC.

The chain links TRBV5-4 to TRBJ2-5; 7 nucleotides match TRBD2. The germline CDR1 and CDR2 sequences are SGHNT and YYREEE (reference sequence). V was pared by 5 bases and J by 2 bases, with 12 bases of the junction left unmatched. This CDR3 is built from 16 residues. CDR3 loop: CASRQDLAVRQETQYF. In DNA, the CDR3 is TGTGCCAGCAGACAAGATCTAGCGGTCCGACAAGAGACCCAGTACTTC.

The chain carries TRBV24-1 and TRBJ2-3; 10 bases agree with TRBD1. The V and J ends lost 3 bases and 6 bases, in that order; junction bases with no gene match: 8. Germline values: CDR1 KGHDR, CDR2 SFDVKD. This CDR3 comprises 16 residues. The CDR3 DNA reads as TGTGCCACCAGTGATCCCAGACAGGGGGCGCCGGATACGCAGTATTTT. Amino acid sequence: CATSDPRQGAPDTQYF.

This chain uses TRBV27 with TRBJ2-6, with D uncertain. The CDR3 runs to 15 residues. Between the trimmed V and J ends, which lost 4 bases and 0 bases, there was a span of 7 bases. Per the germline V gene, CDR1 is MNHEY and CDR2 is SMNVEV (reference sequence). The CDR3 here is CASSYSISGANVLTF. The CDR3 coding sequence is TGTGCCAGCAGTTACAGTATCTCTGGGGCCAACGTCCTGACTTTC.

The V call is TRBV6-5, the J call TRBJ2-7, with 9 bases matching TRBD1. With V trimmed by 6 bases and J by 5 bases, 2 bases remained unmatched. CDR1 is MNHEY, CDR2 SVGAGI, per germline. The CDR3 sequence is 12 residues long. DNA of the CDR3: TGTGCCAGCAGACGGGACAGGGACGAGCAGTACTTC. Protein sequence: CASRRDRDEQYF.

CDR3 bases: TGTGCCAGCACCAAGGGGTTTAACAGGGGTTGGAGTTATGGCTACACCTTC. It yields the protein CASTKGFNRGWSYGYTF. This chain uses TRBV5-6 with TRBJ1-2, with 7 bases identical to TRBD1. Per germline, CDR1 SGHDT and CDR2 YYEEEE. With 6 bases clipped from V and 5 bases from J, the junction kept 19 bases outside the gene matches. CDR3 length: 17 amino acids.

The chain is built from TRBV19 and TRBJ2-1; 7 bases fit TRBD1. Germline trimming cut 8 bases from V and 0 bases from J; bases unmatched to any gene: 13. Germline V gene data show CDR1 as LNHDA and CDR2 as SQIVND (reference sequence). There are 17 residues in the CDR3. The CDR3 here is CASAGTVALGSYNEQFF. The CDR3 nucleotides read TGTGCCAGTGCCGGGACAGTAGCGTTGGGCTCCTACAATGAGCAGTTCTTC. The variable domain in full, completed from reference TRBV19 and TRBJ2-1, reads DGGITQSPKYLFRKEGQNVTLSCEQNLNHDAMYWYRQDPGQGLRLIYYSQIVNDFQKGDIAEGYSVSREKKESFPLTVTSAQKNPTAFYLCASAGTVALGSYNEQFFGPGTRLTVL.

This clone was seen at least ten times. The CDR3 protein is CASSQGGQGRFAAFF. CDR3 DNA: TGTGCCAGCAGCCAAGGGGGGCAGGGGAGATTTGCAGCTTTCTTT. The rearrangement links TRBV3-1 (or the pseudogene TRBV3-2) to TRBJ1-1; D might be TRBD1 (6 bases). Germline assignment: CDR1 LGHDT and CDR2 YNNKEL (reference sequence). V lost 1 base and J 10 bases, leaving 19 bases between the germline ends. This CDR3 contains 15 residues.

This chain joins TRBV6-5 and TRBJ2-3; 9 nucleotides match TRBD1. The ends lost 6 bases at V and 1 base at J; junction bases unmatched: 5. CDR3 size: 15 residues. The V gene's germline CDR1 is MNHEY and CDR2 SVGAGI. In DNA, the CDR3 is TGTGCCAGCAGGTACAGGGGGCGAGGCACAGATACGCAGTATTTT. Translating gives CASRYRGRGTDTQYF.

The rearrangement links TRBV5-5 to TRBJ1-2; D is undetermined. CDR3 size: 14 residues. Looked up from germline, CDR1 is SGHKS and CDR2 is YYEKEE (reference sequence). V gave up 1 base and J gave up 2 bases, with 9 bases separating them. Here the CDR3 DNA reads TGTGCCAGCAGCTTGACCGGGGAGAACTATGGCTACACCTTC. It is translated as CASSLTGENYGYTF. The full variable domain, rest sourced from reference TRBV5-5 and TRBJ1-2, is DAGVTQSPTHLIKTRGQQVTLRCSPISGHKSVSWYQQVLGQGPQFIFQYYEKEERGRGNFPDRFSARQFPNYSSELNVNALLLGDSALYLCASSLTGENYGYTFGSGTRLTVV.

The chain carries TRBV5-4 and TRBJ2-3, with TRBD2 matching 16 bases. The V gene's germline CDR1 is SGHNT and CDR2 YYREEE (reference sequence). V gave up 4 bases and J gave up 2 bases; unmatched junction bases: 7. This CDR3 region has 18 residues. In nucleotides, the CDR3 is TGTGCCAGCAGCGGGACTAGCGGGGGGGCCGTACACACAGATACGCAGTATTTT. It is translated as CASSGTSGGAVHTDTQYF.

This clone occurred once. The J gene is TRBJ2-6, the V gene TRBV4-3; 10 bases are shared with TRBD2. Germline lookup yields CDR1 LGHNA and CDR2 YSLEER. The CDR3 runs to 19 residues. With V trimmed by 2 bases and J by 0 bases, 7 bases remained unmatched. In DNA form, the CDR3 reads TGCGCCAGCAGCCAAAACCTAGCGGGGGAGATCTCTGGGGCCAACGTCCTGACTTTC. Protein sequence: CASSQNLAGEISGANVLTF.

The chain links TRBV11-1 to TRBJ1-1, with 9 bases that match TRBD1. Trimming removed 3 bases from V and 1 base from J; junction bases left unmatched: 0. There are 14 residues in the CDR3. Germline-derived CDR1 and CDR2 are SGHAT and FQDESV (reference sequence). CDR3 DNA: TGTGCCAGCAGCTTGACAGGGGGGAACACTGAAGCTTTCTTT. It yields the protein CASSLTGGNTEAFF.

The chain carries TRBV5-1 and TRBJ2-3, with TRBD2 identical over 8 bases. The CDR3 sequence is 16 residues long. The junction had 7 bases not matched to a gene; V was cut back by 0 bases and J by 4 bases. Per the germline V gene, CDR1 is SGHRS and CDR2 is YFSETQ. CDR3 sequence reads: CASSLVASGSADTQYF. CDR3 in DNA: TGCGCCAGCAGCTTGGTGGCTAGCGGGTCGGCAGATACGCAGTATTTT.

The genes are TRBV7-2 and TRBJ1-1; D is possibly TRBD1 (5 bases). Germline V gives CDR1 SGHTA, CDR2 FQGNSA. V shed 5 bases and J shed 2 bases, with 15 bases lying between them. The CDR3 is 15 amino acids. The DNA of the CDR3 is TGTGCCAGCAGCCTCGTCGGGGGGGTAAACACTGAAGCTTTCTTT. Protein sequence: CASSLVGGVNTEAFF.

This clone appeared once. CDR3 in amino acids: CASSGAGITYEQYF. CDR3 in DNA: TGTGCCAGCAGTGGGGCAGGGATTACCTACGAGCAGTACTTC. V is TRBV7-2 and J is TRBJ2-7; D may be TRBD1 (5 bases). Germline V CDR1 and CDR2: SGHTA, FQGNSA. The CDR3 covers 14 residues. The germline V and J ends were trimmed by 6 bases and 2 bases, with 14 bases remaining between them.